This T cell receptor (beta chain) was identified during a study of blood T cell repertoires in COVID-19. This CDR3 has 15 residues. The germline V gene has CDR1 SGHTA and CDR2 FQGNSA. Trimming cost V 3 bases and J 0 bases, with 11 bases left between them. Here immunoSEQ multiplex PCR was the method, and the copy in TCRdb shows in-frame clones only, minus some. The sample includes about 240,000 clones, around four fifths of them seen just once. The rearrangement joins TRBV7-2 to TRBJ1-1; possible D gene TRBD1, 5 bases. The TCR was taken from a woman aged 70-85 years with acute or convalescent COVID-19. Specimen: peripheral blood. In DNA form, the CDR3 reads TGTGCCAGCAGCTTGGGGGGGGTCATGAACACTGAAGCTTTCTTT. Translating it yields CASSLGGVMNTEAFF. Combining the CDR3 with reference TRBV7-2 and TRBJ1-1 gives the whole variable domain GAGVSQSPSNKVTEKGKDVELRCDPISGHTALYWYRQSLGQGLEFLIYFQGNSAPDKSGLPSDRFSAERTGGSVSTLTIQRTQQEDSAVYLCASSLGGVMNTEAFFGQGTRLTVV.